The 24 T cell receptor beta chains below all came from one sample that was sequenced in a study of blood T cell repertoires in COVID-19. This table comes from immunoSEQ multiplex PCR, and its TCRdb copy is limited to in-frame clones, with some not included. The profile shows 140,000 to 150,000 clones, approximately 80% of them singletons. Sequencing was done on a sample of peripheral blood. Receptor source: a woman between 35 and 50 years old with active or convalescent COVID-19.

A remark on this clone: Other nucleotide sequences from this sample produce the same CDR3. The chain links TRBV18 to TRBJ1-2; D not resolved. Germline V CDR1 and CDR2: KGHSH, LQKENI. The CDR3 is made up of 13 amino acids. The V end was cut by 3 bases, the J end by 2 bases, with 7 bases between. CDR3 nucleotide sequence: TGTGCCAGCTCACCGGGAGAAAACTATGGCTACACCTTC. As protein: CASSPGENYGYTF.

The rearrangement joins TRBV28 to TRBJ1-4; no clear D gene. Trimming cost V 4 bases and J 2 bases, with 11 bases left between them. This CDR3 region has 15 residues. Germline CDR1 and CDR2: MDHEN and SYDVKM. In DNA, the CDR3 is TGTGCCAGCAGTTCCCCGGAGGCGACTAATGAAAAACTGTTTTTT. This gives the protein CASSSPEATNEKLFF.

This clone was counted between two and nine times. V gene TRBV4-1 combines with J gene TRBJ1-1, with 7 bases lining up with TRBD1. Per germline, CDR1 MGHRA and CDR2 YSYEKL. The length of the CDR3 is 13 residues. After removal of 4 bases from V and 8 bases from J, the junction contained 7 bases not matched to a gene. CDR3 DNA: TGCGCCAGCAGCCCCCGACAGGGAGACGAAGCTTTCTTT. It codes for CASSPRQGDEAFF.

This chain joins TRBV5-1 and TRBJ1-2; no definite D call. CDR3 length: 16 amino acids. Germline V gives CDR1 SGHRS, CDR2 YFSETQ. The ends were cut back, 1 base at V and 4 bases at J, with 17 bases in the middle. CDR3 residues: CASSLSTERLGYGYTF. The CDR3 DNA follows: TGCGCCAGCAGCTTGTCCACGGAACGGCTAGGCTATGGCTACACCTTC.

The V and J genes are TRBV29-1 and TRBJ2-1, with a weak D call TRBD2 (6 bases). Trimming pared 3 bases from V and 3 bases from J, leaving 15 bases between. The CDR3 totals 15 residues. Germline V CDR1 and CDR2: SQVTM, ANQGSEA. The CDR3 DNA sequence: TGCAGCGTTGATATGACGGGAGTAATCTACAATGAGCAGTTCTTC. Translated: CSVDMTGVIYNEQFF.

The chain is built from TRBV27 and TRBJ1-5, with TRBD1 identical over 7 bases. Trimming at V came to 5 bases and at J to 0 bases, leaving 10 bases not matched to a gene. Germline V gives CDR1 MNHEY, CDR2 SMNVEV (reference sequence). CDR3 length: 17 residues. DNA of the CDR3: TGTGCCAGCAGTCGGAAAACAGGGGAAAGTAGCAATCAGCCCCAGCATTTT. Its translation: CASSRKTGESSNQPQHF.

The CDR3 loop is CATSLGRSYEQYF. CDR3 sequence (DNA): TGTGCCACCAGCCTTGGCCGCTCCTACGAGCAGTACTTC. The genes are TRBV15 and TRBJ2-7; D gene unclear. The germline gives CDR1 LNHNV, CDR2 YYDKDF (reference sequence). The CDR3 runs 13 residues. Trimming pared 5 bases from V and 0 bases from J, leaving 8 bases between.

This rearrangement joins TRBV11-2 to TRBJ1-5, with D possibly being TRBD1 (5 bases). V was shortened by 4 bases and J by 4 bases, with 8 bases between the two germline ends. The CDR3 is 13 amino acids. Per the germline V gene, CDR1 is SGHAT and CDR2 is FQNNGV. The CDR3 loop reads CASSWDWNQPQHF. CDR3 DNA sequence: TGTGCCAGCAGCTGGGACTGGAATCAGCCCCAGCATTTT.

CDR3 sequence: CASSLAGPDYGYTF. In DNA form, the CDR3 reads TGCGCCAGCAGCTTGGCAGGGCCCGACTATGGCTACACCTTC. The V gene is TRBV5-1, the J gene TRBJ1-2, with a tentative D call TRBD1 (5 bases). CDR1 is SGHRS, CDR2 YFSETQ, per germline. The CDR3 consists of 14 residues. V lost 0 bases to trimming and J lost 3 bases, with 9 bases between them.

The V and J genes are TRBV3-1 (or the pseudogene TRBV3-2) and TRBJ2-7, with a weak D call TRBD2 (6 bases). The CDR3 has 19 residues. V was clipped by 5 bases and J by 0 bases, with 26 bases between them. Germline values: CDR1 LGHDT, CDR2 YNNKEL (reference sequence). In nucleotides, the CDR3 is TGTGCCAGCAGCAGCCGAGGGGACTGGGCTATAAGGGGCTCCTACGAGCAGTACTTC. Encoded protein: CASSSRGDWAIRGSYEQYF.

By proportion, this clone is medium-sized. This chain links TRBV7-9 with TRBJ2-5, with 7 positions matching TRBD2. Germline V gives CDR1 SEHNR, CDR2 FQNEAQ (reference sequence). The CDR3 contains 17 residues. V lost 7 bases, J lost 4 bases, and 18 bases stayed unmatched. CDR3 loop: CASNQLRGGGSAETQYF. In DNA form, the CDR3 reads TGTGCCAGCAATCAACTGCGCGGCGGGGGTTCGGCAGAGACCCAGTACTTC.

The V call is TRBV12-3 or TRBV12-4, the J call TRBJ1-2, with unresolved D. V lost 2 bases, J lost 7 bases, and 11 bases lay in between. The CDR3 runs 13 residues. CDR3 residues: CASSLNPAGGYTF. The CDR3 nucleotides are TGTGCCAGCAGTTTAAATCCCGCCGGTGGCTACACCTTC.

This rearrangement joins TRBV15 to TRBJ1-1; D not certain. The CDR3 sequence is 13 residues long. CDR1 LNHNV and CDR2 YYDKDF come from the germline V gene (reference sequence). V was pared by 5 bases and J by 2 bases, with 9 bases between. CDR3 sequence reads: CATSSRINTEAFF. The CDR3 DNA follows: TGTGCCACCAGCTCGCGAATTAACACTGAAGCTTTCTTT.

This chain joins TRBV7-9 and TRBJ2-7; 9 bases fit TRBD2. Germline V gene sequence: CDR1 SEHNR, CDR2 FQNEAQ (reference sequence). V dropped 0 bases and J dropped 7; count of bases not matched to a gene: 10. CDR3 length: 16 amino acids. The CDR3 spells CASSLAAPSGAREQYF. In nucleotides, the CDR3 is TGTGCCAGCAGCTTAGCGGCCCCTAGCGGGGCCCGTGAGCAGTACTTC.

The chain combines TRBV28 with TRBJ2-7; 8 bases map to TRBD1. The CDR3 runs 14 residues. Germline loops: CDR1 MDHEN, CDR2 SYDVKM. V lost 5 bases to trimming and J lost 1 base; unmatched junction nucleotides: 4. CDR3 in amino acids: CASSARDRSYEQYF. CDR3 coding DNA: TGTGCCAGCAGTGCTCGGGACAGGTCCTACGAGCAGTACTTC.

The V gene is TRBV19, the J gene TRBJ1-2; D is possibly TRBD1 (6 bases). The length of the CDR3 is 13 residues. The V and J ends lost 3 bases and 8 bases respectively, with 13 bases between them. CDR1 and CDR2 (germline): LNHDA, SQIVND (reference sequence). Here the CDR3 DNA reads TGTGCCAGTAGTATCCTACAGGGAACGGGCTACACCTTC. Its protein is CASSILQGTGYTF.

This sequence joins TRBV5-1 and TRBJ2-7; TRBD1 matches 10 bases. CDR3 length equals 14 residues. The J segment lost 5 bases and the V segment lost 4 bases, leaving 6 bases of the junction unmatched. Germline lookup yields CDR1 SGHRS and CDR2 YFSETQ. DNA for the CDR3: TGCGCCAGCAGCCCGGACAGGGGGAAGGACGAGCAGTACTTC. Encoded protein: CASSPDRGKDEQYF.

V usage is TRBV7-2 and J usage is TRBJ1-6; maybe TRBD1 (5 bases). The CDR3 loop spans 15 amino acids. V lost 6 bases and J 0 bases, leaving 9 bases between the germline ends. Per germline, CDR1 SGHTA and CDR2 FQGNSA. CDR3 loop: CASRQDSSYNSPLHF. The DNA for the CDR3 is TGTGCCAGCAGACAGGATAGCTCCTATAATTCACCCCTCCACTTT.

Points on this clone: At one end, the junction sequence differs from germline, possibly due to a read error. V gene TRBV12-5 combines with J gene TRBJ2-1; the match to TRBD2 covers 15 bases. CDR3 size: 22 residues. Per the germline V gene, CDR1 is LGHNT and CDR2 is FRNRAP. The DNA for the CDR3 is TGTGCTAGTGGTTTCGAGCCGGGACTAGCGGGGGGAACCCCGAGCTCCTACAATGAACAGTTCTTC. Translating it yields CASGFEPGLAGGTPSSYNEQFF.

This clone was observed a single time. The V and J genes are TRBV29-1 and TRBJ2-6; D is possibly TRBD1 (6 bases). Looked up from germline, CDR1 is SQVTM and CDR2 is ANQGSEA. The length of the CDR3 is 14 residues. With 5 bases removed from V and 0 bases from J, the gap between germline ends came to 8 bases. The CDR3 DNA follows: TGCAGCGTTTGGACAGACTCTGGGGCCAACGTCCTGACTTTC. This encodes CSVWTDSGANVLTF.

This chain joins TRBV28 and TRBJ2-7, with TRBD1 as a possible D gene (5 bases). The germline V gene has CDR1 MDHEN and CDR2 SYDVKM. With 5 bases removed from V and 5 bases from J, the gap between germline ends came to 13 bases. The CDR3 runs 13 residues. The CDR3 DNA reads as TGTGCCAGCAGTCAGCCCCCCAGGGACGAGCAGTACTTC. Protein: CASSQPPRDEQYF.

J is TRBJ2-1 and V is TRBV11-2; TRBD2 matches 9 bases. The CDR3 totals 16 residues. V lost 5 bases, J lost 8 bases, and 13 bases stayed unmatched. Germline lookup yields CDR1 SGHAT and CDR2 FQNNGV. The CDR3 nucleotides are TGTGCCAGCAGCCCCCGGACTAGCGCCCCGACGGATGAGCAGTTCTTC. This gives the protein CASSPRTSAPTDEQFF.

The rearrangement joins TRBV19 to TRBJ1-5; a possible D gene is TRBD1 (6 bases). The germline V gene has CDR1 LNHDA and CDR2 SQIVND (reference sequence). There are 16 residues in the CDR3. Trimming removed 5 bases at V and 5 bases at J, with 19 bases between. The CDR3 loop reads CASSVRQDLGDQPQHF. The DNA of the CDR3 is TGTGCCAGTAGTGTTAGACAGGACCTAGGGGATCAGCCCCAGCATTTT.

J is TRBJ2-7 and V is TRBV7-9; D possibly corresponds to TRBD1 (6 bases). CDR3 length: 15 amino acids. The V gene's germline CDR1 is SEHNR and CDR2 FQNEAQ (reference sequence). Trimming cost V 1 base and J 0 bases, with 10 bases left between them. This CDR3 reads CASSLGGLSSYEQYF. CDR3 in DNA: TGTGCCAGCAGCTTAGGGGGGCTCAGCTCCTACGAGCAGTACTTC.